This T cell receptor (beta chain) was recorded in a study of T-cell memory formation after mild COVID-19. Study-wide points: Clonal second-wave expansions that peaked on day 37 had unconfirmed SARS-CoV-2 specificity.

Of note for this clonotype: The target antigen is unknown.

With constant-segment primers, 5'RACE yielded cDNA libraries of TCR alpha and TCR beta that carried sample barcodes and UMIs. TCRdb used MiXCR to reprocess the 5' RACE reads, holding one entry per CDR3 protein. The sample contains 170,000 or so distinct CDR3 sequences, about a fifth of which appear only once. The source of this sequence is an adult woman who had mild COVID-19 (a few samples of this study predate the infection). Cell type and time point are not known. Sequenced: PBMCs or a T cell subset sorted from them (not recorded which).

CDR3 in amino acids: CASSHYLARVYEQYF. The DNA of the CDR3 is TGTGCCAGCAGCCACTATCTCGCCAGGGTCTACGAGCAGTACTTC. This chain connects TRBV6-2 or TRBV6-3 to TRBJ2-7, with a tentative D call TRBD1 (5 bases). Germline V CDR1 and CDR2: MNHEY, SVGEGT. CDR3 length: 15 residues. V dropped 6 bases and J dropped 3 bases, with 18 bases sitting between them.